The present entry profiles one TCR beta chain with its context. Possible read error: a much larger clone is one base away. The data derive from a study of CDR3 diversity in severe acne. The CDR3 extends over 13 amino acids. Germline V lookup: CDR1 SQVTM, CDR2 ANQGSEA. TCRdb itself ran the PCR reads through MiXCR, one entry per CDR3 protein. The sample lists 89,000 or so distinct CDR3 sequences, 48% occurring once. The chain has TRBV29-1 and TRBJ2-7, with a weak D call TRBD2 (6 bases). This clonotype originated in a male donor in good health, serving as a control. Sequencing input: blood. The CDR3 loop is CSVEGARGYEQCF. The CDR3 nucleotides read TGCAGCGTTGAAGGAGCTCGGGGGTACGAGCAGTGCTTC.